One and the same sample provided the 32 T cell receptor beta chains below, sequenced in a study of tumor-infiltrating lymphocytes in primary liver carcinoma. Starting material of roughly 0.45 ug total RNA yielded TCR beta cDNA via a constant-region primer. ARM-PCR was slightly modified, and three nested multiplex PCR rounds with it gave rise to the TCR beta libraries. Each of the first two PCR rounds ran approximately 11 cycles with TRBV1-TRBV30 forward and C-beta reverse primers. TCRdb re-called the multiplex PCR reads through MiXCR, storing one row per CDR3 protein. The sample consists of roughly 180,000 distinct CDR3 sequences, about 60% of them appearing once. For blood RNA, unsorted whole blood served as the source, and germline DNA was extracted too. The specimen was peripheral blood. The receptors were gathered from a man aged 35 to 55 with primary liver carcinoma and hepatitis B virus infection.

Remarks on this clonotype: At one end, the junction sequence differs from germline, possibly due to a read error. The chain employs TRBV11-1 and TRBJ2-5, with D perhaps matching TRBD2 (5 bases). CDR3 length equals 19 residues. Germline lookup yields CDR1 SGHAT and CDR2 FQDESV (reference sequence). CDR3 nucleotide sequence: TGTGCCAGCAGCCCGCCCCTGAAGGTCAGGAAGGACTTCCAAGAGACCCAGTACTTT. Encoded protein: CASSPPLKVRKDFQETQYF.

The DNA for the CDR3 is TGTGCCAGCAGCTTAGGGACTAGCGGGAGACGCTACAATGAGCAGTTCTTC. Its translation: CASSLGTSGRRYNEQFF. The chain combines TRBV11-2 with TRBJ2-1; 13 bases line up with TRBD2. This CDR3 spans 17 amino acids. From germline, CDR1 is SGHAT and CDR2 FQNNGV. V lost 1 base and J lost 3; bases outside the gene matches: 3.

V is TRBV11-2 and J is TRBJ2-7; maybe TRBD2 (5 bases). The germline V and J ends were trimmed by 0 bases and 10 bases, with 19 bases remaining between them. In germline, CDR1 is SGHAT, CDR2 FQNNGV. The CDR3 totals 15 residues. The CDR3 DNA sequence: TGTGCCAGCAGCTTAGATCGAGGGCAGAGCTACAAACAGTACTTC. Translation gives CASSLDRGQSYKQYF.

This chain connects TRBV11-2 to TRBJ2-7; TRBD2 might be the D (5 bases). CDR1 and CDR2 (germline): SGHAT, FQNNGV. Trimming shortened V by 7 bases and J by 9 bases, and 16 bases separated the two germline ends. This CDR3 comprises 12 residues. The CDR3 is CASIPEDGLQYF. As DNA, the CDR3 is TGTGCCAGCATCCCGGAGGACGGCTTGCAGTACTTC.

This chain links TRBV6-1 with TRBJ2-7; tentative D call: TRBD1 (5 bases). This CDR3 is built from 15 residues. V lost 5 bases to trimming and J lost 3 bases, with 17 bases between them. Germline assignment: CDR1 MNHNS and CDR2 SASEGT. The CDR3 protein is CASSTTGIGDYEQYF. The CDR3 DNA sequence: TGTGCCAGCAGTACCACAGGTATAGGTGACTACGAGCAGTACTTC.

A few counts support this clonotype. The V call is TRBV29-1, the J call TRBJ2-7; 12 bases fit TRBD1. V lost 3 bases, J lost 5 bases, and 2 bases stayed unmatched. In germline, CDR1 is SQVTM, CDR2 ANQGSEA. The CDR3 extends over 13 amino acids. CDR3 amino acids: CSVEGQGANEQYF. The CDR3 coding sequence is TGCAGCGTTGAGGGACAGGGGGCCAACGAGCAGTACTTC.

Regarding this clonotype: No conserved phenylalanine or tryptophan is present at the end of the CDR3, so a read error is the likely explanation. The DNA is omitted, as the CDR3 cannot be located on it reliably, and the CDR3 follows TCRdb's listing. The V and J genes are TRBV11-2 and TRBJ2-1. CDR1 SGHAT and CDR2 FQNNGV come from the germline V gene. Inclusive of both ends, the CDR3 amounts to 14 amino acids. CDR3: CASSPRLTWDEQSI.

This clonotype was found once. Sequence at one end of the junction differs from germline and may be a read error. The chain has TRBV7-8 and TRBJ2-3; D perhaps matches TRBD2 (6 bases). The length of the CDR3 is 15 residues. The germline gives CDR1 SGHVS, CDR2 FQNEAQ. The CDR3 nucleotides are TGTGCCAGCTCCAGCTTATCGGGGGTCTCAGATACGCACTATTTT. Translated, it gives CASSSLSGVSDTHYF.

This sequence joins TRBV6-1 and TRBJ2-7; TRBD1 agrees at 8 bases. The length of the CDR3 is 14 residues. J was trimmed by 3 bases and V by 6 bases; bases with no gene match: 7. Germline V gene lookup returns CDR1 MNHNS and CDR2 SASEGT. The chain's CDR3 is CASSRTGTYYEQYF. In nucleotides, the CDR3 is TGTGCCAGCAGCAGGACAGGGACCTACTACGAGCAGTACTTC.

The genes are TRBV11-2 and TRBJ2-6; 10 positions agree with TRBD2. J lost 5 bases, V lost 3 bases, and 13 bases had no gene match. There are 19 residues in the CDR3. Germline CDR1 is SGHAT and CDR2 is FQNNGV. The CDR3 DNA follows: TGTGCCAGCAGCTTCCATATCGGACTAGCGGTGACTAGGGCCAACGTCCTGACTTTC. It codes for CASSFHIGLAVTRANVLTF.

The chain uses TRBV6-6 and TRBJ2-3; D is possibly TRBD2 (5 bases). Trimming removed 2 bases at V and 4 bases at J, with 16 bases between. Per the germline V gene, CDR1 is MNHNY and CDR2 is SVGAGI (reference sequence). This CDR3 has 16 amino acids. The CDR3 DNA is TGTGCCAGCAGTTACCTCCTCCGGGAAGGTGCAGATACGCAGTATTTT. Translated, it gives CASSYLLREGADTQYF.

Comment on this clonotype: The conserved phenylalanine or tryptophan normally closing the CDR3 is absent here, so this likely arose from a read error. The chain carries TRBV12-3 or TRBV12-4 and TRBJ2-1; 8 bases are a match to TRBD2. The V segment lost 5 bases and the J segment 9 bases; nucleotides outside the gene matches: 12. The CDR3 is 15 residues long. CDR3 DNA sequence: TGTGCCAGCAGTAGACCGGGACTAGGCTTCGTTGAGCAGTTCTCC. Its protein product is CASSRPGLGFVEQFS.

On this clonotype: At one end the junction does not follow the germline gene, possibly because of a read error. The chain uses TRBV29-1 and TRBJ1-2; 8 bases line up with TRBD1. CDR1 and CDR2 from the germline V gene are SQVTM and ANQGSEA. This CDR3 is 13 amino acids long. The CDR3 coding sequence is TGCAGCGTTACAACAGGGGGGACAGATGGCTGCACCTTC. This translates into CSVTTGGTDGCTF.

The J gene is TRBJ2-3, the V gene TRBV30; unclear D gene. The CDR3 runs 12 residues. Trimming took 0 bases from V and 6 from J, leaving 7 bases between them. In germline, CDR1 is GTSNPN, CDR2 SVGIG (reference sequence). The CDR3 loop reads CAWSVTEDTQYF. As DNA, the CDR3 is TGTGCCTGGAGTGTAACAGAGGATACGCAGTATTTT.

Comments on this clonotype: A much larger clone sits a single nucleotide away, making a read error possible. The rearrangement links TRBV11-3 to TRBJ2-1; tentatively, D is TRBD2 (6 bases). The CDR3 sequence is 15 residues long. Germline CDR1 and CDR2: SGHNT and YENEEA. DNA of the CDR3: TGTGCCAGCAGCTTGGGCGGGACCTCCTGCAATGAGCAGTTCTTC. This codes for CASSLGGTSCNEQFF.

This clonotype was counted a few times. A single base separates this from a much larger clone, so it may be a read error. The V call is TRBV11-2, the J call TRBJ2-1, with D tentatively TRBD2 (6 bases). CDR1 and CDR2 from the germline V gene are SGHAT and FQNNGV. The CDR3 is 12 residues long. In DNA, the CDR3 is TGTGTCAGCAGCCGCCTAGCGTCTGAGCAGTTCTTC. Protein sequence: CVSSRLASEQFF. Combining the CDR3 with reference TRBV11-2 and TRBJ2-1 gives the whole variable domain EAGVAQSPRYKIIEKRQSVAFWCNPISGHATLYWYQQILGQGPKLLIQFQNNGVVDDSQLPKDRFSAERLKGVDSTLKIQPAKLEDSAVYLCVSSRLASEQFFGPGTRLTVL.

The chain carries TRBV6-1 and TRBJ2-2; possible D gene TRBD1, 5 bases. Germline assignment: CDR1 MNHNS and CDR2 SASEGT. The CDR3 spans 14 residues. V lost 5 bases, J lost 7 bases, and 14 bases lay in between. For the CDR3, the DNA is TGTGCCAGCAGTCCAGGGAAAAGGGTCGGGGAGCTGTTTTTT. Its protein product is CASSPGKRVGELFF.

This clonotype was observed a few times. The CDR3 sequence is CASSSDTGQAYEQYF. CDR3 DNA: TGTGCCAGCAGCTCGGATACGGGACAGGCCTACGAGCAGTACTTC. The rearrangement joins TRBV5-6 to TRBJ2-7, with 8 bases identical to TRBD1. The junction had 7 bases not matched to a gene; V was cut back by 3 bases and J by 2 bases. The CDR3 extends over 15 amino acids. CDR1 and CDR2 (germline): SGHDT, YYEEEE.

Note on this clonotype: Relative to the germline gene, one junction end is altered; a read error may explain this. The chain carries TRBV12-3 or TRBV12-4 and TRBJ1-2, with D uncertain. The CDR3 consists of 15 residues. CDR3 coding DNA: TGTGACAGCAGCATTCTCTGGACGGAAAAATATGGCTACACCTTC. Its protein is CDSSILWTEKYGYTF.

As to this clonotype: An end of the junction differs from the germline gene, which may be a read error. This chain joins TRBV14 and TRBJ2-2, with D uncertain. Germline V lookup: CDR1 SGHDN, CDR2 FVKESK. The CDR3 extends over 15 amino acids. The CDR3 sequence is CASSQAAGRAGELFF. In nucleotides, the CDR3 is TGCGCCAGCAGCCAAGCAGCTGGTCGGGCGGGGGAGCTGTTTTTT.

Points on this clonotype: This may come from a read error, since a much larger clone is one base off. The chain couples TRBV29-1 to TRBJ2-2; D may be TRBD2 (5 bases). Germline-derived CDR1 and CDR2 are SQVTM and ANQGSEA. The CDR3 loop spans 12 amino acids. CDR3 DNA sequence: TGCAGCGTTCGTACAGTAACCGGGGAGCTGCTTTTT. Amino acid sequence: CSVRTVTGELLF.

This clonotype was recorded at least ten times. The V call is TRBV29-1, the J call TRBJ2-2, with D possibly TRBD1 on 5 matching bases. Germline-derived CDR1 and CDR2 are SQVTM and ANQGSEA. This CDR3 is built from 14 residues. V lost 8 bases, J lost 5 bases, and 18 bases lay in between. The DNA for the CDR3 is TGCAGCCTCTCATCTAGGGGTCGTACCGGGGAGCTGTTTTTT. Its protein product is CSLSSRGRTGELFF.

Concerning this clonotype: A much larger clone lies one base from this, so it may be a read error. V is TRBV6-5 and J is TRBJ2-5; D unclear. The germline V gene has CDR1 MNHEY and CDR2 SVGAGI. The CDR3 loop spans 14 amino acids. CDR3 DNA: TGTACCAGCAGTTATGGCGCGGCACAAGAGACCCAGTACTTC. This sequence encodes CTSSYGAAQETQYF.

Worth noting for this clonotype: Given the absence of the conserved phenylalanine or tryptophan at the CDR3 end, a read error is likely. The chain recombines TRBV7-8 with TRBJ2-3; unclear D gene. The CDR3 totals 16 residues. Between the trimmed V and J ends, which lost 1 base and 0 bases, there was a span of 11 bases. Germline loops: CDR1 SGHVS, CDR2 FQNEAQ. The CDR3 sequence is CASSLGGSPSTDTQYS. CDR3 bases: TGTGCCAGCAGCTTAGGTGGTTCACCTAGCACAGATACGCAGTATTCT.

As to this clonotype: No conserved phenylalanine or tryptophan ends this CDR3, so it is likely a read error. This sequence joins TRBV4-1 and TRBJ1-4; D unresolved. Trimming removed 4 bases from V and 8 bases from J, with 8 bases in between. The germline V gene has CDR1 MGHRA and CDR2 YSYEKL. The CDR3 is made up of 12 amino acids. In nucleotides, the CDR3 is TGCGCCAGCAGCCGTGCGGGAGAAAAACTGTTTTCT. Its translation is CASSRAGEKLFS.

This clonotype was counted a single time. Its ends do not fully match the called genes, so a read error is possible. The CDR3, as DNA: TGTGCCATCAGCCCGGACAGGGGCAGTGGGTCACCCCTCCACTTT. Translating gives CAISPDRGSGSPLHF. The V call is TRBV11-2, the J call TRBJ1-6, with TRBD1 identical over 9 bases. This CDR3 has 15 residues. CDR1 SGHAT and CDR2 FQNNGV come from the germline V gene.

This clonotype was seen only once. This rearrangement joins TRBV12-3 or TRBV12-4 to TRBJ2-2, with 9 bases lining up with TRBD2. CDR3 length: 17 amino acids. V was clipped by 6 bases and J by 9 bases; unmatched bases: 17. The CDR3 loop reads CASSRPPSGIDPRELFF. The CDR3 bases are TGTGCCAGCAGCCGCCCCCCTAGCGGGATAGACCCCCGGGAGCTGTTTTTT.

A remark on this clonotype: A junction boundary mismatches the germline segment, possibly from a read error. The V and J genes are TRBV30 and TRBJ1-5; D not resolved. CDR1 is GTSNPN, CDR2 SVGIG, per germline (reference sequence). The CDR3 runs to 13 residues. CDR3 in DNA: TGTGCCTGGAGTAGGCGAGAAAATCAGCCCAAGCATTTT. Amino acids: CAWSRRENQPKHF.

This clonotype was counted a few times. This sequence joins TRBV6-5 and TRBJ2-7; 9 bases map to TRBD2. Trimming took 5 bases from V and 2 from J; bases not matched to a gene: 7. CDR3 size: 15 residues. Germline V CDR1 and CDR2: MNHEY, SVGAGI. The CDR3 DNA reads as TGTGCCAGCAGTGTTTCTAGCGGGGCCACCTACGAGCAGTACTTC. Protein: CASSVSSGATYEQYF.

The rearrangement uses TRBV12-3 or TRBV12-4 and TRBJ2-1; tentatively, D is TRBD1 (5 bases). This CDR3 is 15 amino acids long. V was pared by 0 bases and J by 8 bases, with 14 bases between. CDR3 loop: CASSLAPTARDEQFF. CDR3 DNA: TGTGCCAGCAGTTTAGCGCCAACTGCCAGGGATGAGCAGTTCTTC.

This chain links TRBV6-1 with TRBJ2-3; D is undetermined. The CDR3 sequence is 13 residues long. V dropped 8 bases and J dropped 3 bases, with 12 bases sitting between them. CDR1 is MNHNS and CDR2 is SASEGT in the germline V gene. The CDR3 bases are TGTGCCAGCCGACCCGATCAAACAGATACGCAGTATTTT. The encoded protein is CASRPDQTDTQYF.

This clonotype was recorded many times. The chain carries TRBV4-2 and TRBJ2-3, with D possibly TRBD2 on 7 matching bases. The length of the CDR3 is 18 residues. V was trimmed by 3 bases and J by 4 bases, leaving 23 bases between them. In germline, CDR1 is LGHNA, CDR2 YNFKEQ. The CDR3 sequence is CASSQALGGGGPPDTQYF. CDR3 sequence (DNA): TGTGCCAGCAGCCAGGCCCTGGGAGGCGGGGGCCCCCCAGATACGCAGTATTTT.